This TCR beta chain comes out of a study of shared clonotypes between healthy human individuals. This CDR3 region has 13 residues. Germline CDR1 and CDR2: SGDLS and YYNGEE. The V gene lost 2 bases and the J gene lost 4 bases, with 7 bases spanning the gap. Concerning this clone itself: Other DNA sequences in this specimen translate into the identical CDR3.

Produced via immunoSEQ multiplex PCR; TCRdb's table is partial and in-frame only. The sample holds around 1.4 million clones, 97% to 99% seen once. This receptor was identified in a man aged 25-45 years in good health. The chain carries TRBV9 and TRBJ1-3, with D unresolved. Sequencing used naive CD4+ T cells sorted from blood. Subset described: CD45RA+ positively selected. CDR3 nucleotides: TGTGCCAGCAGCGTTTCAGGCGGAAACACCATATATTTT. Protein product: CASSVSGGNTIYF.